Following are 21 T cell receptor beta chains from one sample sequenced in a study of T-cell memory formation after mild COVID-19. TCRdb used MiXCR to reprocess the 5' RACE reads, holding one entry per CDR3 protein. The sample has fewer than 250,000 distinct CDR3 sequences, over 15% seen once. Material: PBMCs or a T cell subset sorted from them (not recorded which). The source is an adult woman who had mild COVID-19 (a few samples of this study predate the infection). Cell type and time point are not known.

The chain is built from TRBV7-9 and TRBJ2-1; 10 nucleotides align to TRBD2. The V and J ends lost 5 bases and 7 bases, in that order; junction bases with no gene match: 8. Germline loops: CDR1 SEHNR, CDR2 FQNEAQ (reference sequence). The CDR3 is 15 amino acids. The CDR3 DNA follows: TGTGCCAGCAGCCGAACTAGCGGGGTAGGAAATGAGCAGTTCTTC. The encoded protein is CASSRTSGVGNEQFF.

This clonotype occurred a few times. The genes are TRBV20-1 and TRBJ1-2; D possibly corresponds to TRBD1 (6 bases). Trimming took 4 bases from V and 2 from J, leaving 14 bases between them. This CDR3 is 14 amino acids long. CDR1 DFQATT and CDR2 SNEGSKA come from the germline V gene (reference sequence). This CDR3 reads CSATRRDNNYGYTF. The CDR3 DNA sequence: TGCAGTGCTACAAGGAGGGACAACAACTATGGCTACACCTTC.

There are a few counts of this clonotype. This sequence joins TRBV9 and TRBJ2-3, with no clear D. The CDR3 extends over 13 amino acids. The V gene lost 0 bases and the J gene lost 4 bases, with 6 bases spanning the gap. In germline, CDR1 is SGDLS, CDR2 YYNGEE. The CDR3 reads CASSVGVPDTQYF. The DNA of the CDR3 is TGTGCCAGCAGCGTAGGCGTTCCAGATACGCAGTATTTT.

This chain connects TRBV12-3 or TRBV12-4 to TRBJ1-2; unclear D gene. This CDR3 has 13 amino acids. Trimming took 6 bases from V and 6 from J, leaving 14 bases between them. The CDR3 protein is CASSPTPIDGYTF. As DNA, the CDR3 is TGTGCCAGCAGCCCTACCCCTATCGATGGCTACACCTTC.

V is TRBV27 and J is TRBJ1-6, with TRBD1 as a possible D gene (6 bases). In germline, CDR1 is MNHEY, CDR2 SMNVEV (reference sequence). The CDR3 spans 13 residues. Trimming took 5 bases from V and 6 from J, leaving 8 bases between them. CDR3 in amino acids: CASSRGGNSPLHF. CDR3 DNA sequence: TGTGCCAGCAGTAGGGGGGGTAATTCACCCCTCCACTTT.

This clonotype was seen at least ten times. The chain has TRBV15 and TRBJ1-5; unclear D gene. The CDR3 contains 17 residues. The V end lost 1 base, the J end lost 0 bases, and 13 bases lay between the germline ends. Per germline, CDR1 LNHNV and CDR2 YYDKDF (reference sequence). CDR3 loop: CATSRAYSRYSNQPQHF. The CDR3 coding sequence is TGTGCCACCAGCAGAGCTTACAGTAGGTATAGCAATCAGCCCCAGCATTTT.

This clonotype was picked up a small number of times. This chain links TRBV5-1 with TRBJ2-3, with 9 bases aligning to TRBD2. The V gene's germline CDR1 is SGHRS and CDR2 YFSETQ. After removal of 5 bases from V and 2 bases from J, the junction contained 3 bases not matched to a gene. This CDR3 spans 14 amino acids. DNA of the CDR3: TGCGCCAGCAGGACTAGCGGCCCCACAGATACGCAGTATTTT. Residues: CASRTSGPTDTQYF.

J is TRBJ2-7 and V is TRBV30, with TRBD1 matching over 7 bases. Germline V CDR1 and CDR2: GTSNPN, SVGIG (reference sequence). J was trimmed by 4 bases and V by 0 bases; bases with no gene match: 6. The length of the CDR3 is 14 residues. In DNA form, the CDR3 reads TGTGCCTGGAGTGTACTCGGCAGGGGGTACGAGCAGTACTTC. Translation: CAWSVLGRGYEQYF.

This clonotype was found many times. The V and J genes are TRBV4-3 and TRBJ2-3; 8 positions agree with TRBD1. The CDR3 extends over 16 amino acids. CDR1 and CDR2 from the germline V gene are LGHNA and YSLEER. The J segment lost 2 bases and the V segment lost 4 bases, leaving 8 bases of the junction unmatched. CDR3 DNA: TGCGCCAGCAGCCTAAAGACAGGGGCACTCACAGATACGCAGTATTTT. This encodes CASSLKTGALTDTQYF.

The chain couples TRBV9 to TRBJ2-1, with TRBD2 identical over 11 bases. J gave up 3 bases and V 4 bases, and 12 bases lay outside the gene matches. Germline CDR1 and CDR2: SGDLS and YYNGEE. The length of the CDR3 is 18 residues. The CDR3 DNA is TGTGCCAGCAGCCCCAGTAGTGGGACTAGCGGAGGCTACAATGAGCAGTTCTTC. Translated: CASSPSSGTSGGYNEQFF.

This clonotype showed up many times. The chain has TRBV3-1 and TRBJ2-5; 7 bases align to TRBD2. Germline values: CDR1 LGHDT, CDR2 YNNKEL (reference sequence). The CDR3 is 16 amino acids. V lost 0 bases, J lost 9 bases, and 13 bases stayed unmatched. CDR3 amino acids: CASSQDTGTTPTAQYF. CDR3 DNA sequence: TGTGCCAGCAGCCAAGACACTGGGACTACCCCAACGGCCCAGTACTTC.

This clonotype was seen just once. CDR3 DNA sequence: TGTGCCAGCAGCGTCGGGCAGGCGAGCTCCTACGAGCAGTACTTC. It translates to CASSVGQASSYEQYF. The chain combines TRBV9 with TRBJ2-7; unclear D gene. Trimming stripped 2 bases from V and 0 bases from J, with 12 bases between. The CDR3 contains 15 residues. Germline assignment: CDR1 SGDLS and CDR2 YYNGEE. Looking up the rest from reference TRBV9 and TRBJ2-7 gives the full variable domain: DSGVTQTPKHLITATGQRVTLRCSPRSGDLSVYWYQQSLDQGLQFLIQYYNGEERAKGNILERFSAQQFPDLHSELNLSSLELGDSALYFCASSVGQASSYEQYFGPGTRLTVT.

This clonotype turned up a few times. CDR3 residues: CASSPLQGAPGANVLTF. In DNA form, the CDR3 reads TGTGCCAGCAGTCCTCTACAGGGGGCTCCTGGGGCCAACGTCCTGACTTTC. This sequence joins TRBV12-3 or TRBV12-4 and TRBJ2-6; 9 bases are a match to TRBD1. The CDR3 contains 17 residues. J was trimmed by 2 bases and V by 5 bases; bases with no gene match: 7.

The chain couples TRBV6-1 to TRBJ2-1; 8 bases agree with TRBD1. Trimming took 5 bases from V and 10 from J; bases not matched to a gene: 7. CDR1 is MNHNS, CDR2 SASEGT, per germline. This CDR3 spans 13 amino acids. Written as DNA, the CDR3 is TGTGCCAGCAGTACTTTGAGGACAGGGGAGCAGTTCTTC. Its translation: CASSTLRTGEQFF.

The V call is TRBV13, the J call TRBJ2-1; D not certain. This CDR3 is 12 amino acids long. The germline CDR1 and CDR2 sequences are PRHDT and FYEKMQ (reference sequence). V shed 5 bases and J shed 7 bases, with 9 bases lying between them. CDR3 sequence (DNA): TGTGCCAGCAGCGCATTGGGAAATGAGCAGTTCTTC. Its translation: CASSALGNEQFF.

The CDR3 region is CASSALGGDDTGELFF. The CDR3 bases are TGCGCCAGCAGCGCTCTAGGGGGCGATGACACCGGGGAGCTGTTTTTT. The chain joins TRBV5-1 to TRBJ2-2, with TRBD1 identical over 7 bases. The CDR3 is 16 amino acids. Germline CDR1 SGHRS, CDR2 YFSETQ. V was clipped by 4 bases and J by 3 bases; unmatched bases: 9.

The rearrangement uses TRBV29-1 and TRBJ1-5; TRBD1 matches 9 bases. The CDR3 covers 14 residues. V gave up 4 bases and J gave up 4 bases; unmatched junction bases: 5. The V gene's germline CDR1 is SQVTM and CDR2 ANQGSEA. The CDR3 DNA is TGCAGCGTTGGAACAGGGGGCGCGAATCAGCCCCAGCATTTT. It yields the protein CSVGTGGANQPQHF.

This chain connects TRBV6-1 to TRBJ1-2; no firm D call. Trimming took off 6 bases at V and 0 bases at J, with 14 bases between the two ends. This CDR3 spans 15 amino acids. Germline V gene lookup returns CDR1 MNHNS and CDR2 SASEGT. The DNA for the CDR3 is TGTGCCAGCAGCCCCTGGGGTATGACTAACTATGGCTACACCTTC. Translated: CASSPWGMTNYGYTF.

The rearrangement links TRBV7-3 to TRBJ2-2; D call uncertain. From germline, CDR1 is SGHTA and CDR2 FQGTGA. Trimming took 1 base from V and 1 from J, leaving 7 bases between them. The CDR3 is 15 residues long. CDR3 in amino acids: CASSLIAGNTGELFF. In DNA, the CDR3 is TGTGCCAGCAGCTTAATTGCAGGGAACACCGGGGAGCTGTTTTTT.

In its sample, this clonotype was seen a few times. The chain combines TRBV5-1 with TRBJ2-3; D is uncertain. Trimming removed 1 base from V and 2 bases from J, with 5 bases in between. The germline V gene encodes CDR1 SGHRS and CDR2 YFSETQ. The CDR3 is 13 residues long. The CDR3 protein is CASSLLYTDTQYF. The CDR3, as DNA: TGCGCCAGCAGCTTGCTCTACACAGATACGCAGTATTTT.

On this clonotype itself: Without the conserved terminal phenylalanine or tryptophan, this CDR3 likely stems from a read error. The limits of the CDR3 on the DNA are not certain, so only TCRdb's listed CDR3 is given. V gene TRBV7-2 combines with J gene TRBJ2-5; TRBD2 is the table's D call and was not checked against the DNA. The CDR3 numbers 13 amino acids, ends counted. CDR1 and CDR2 from the germline V gene are SGHTA and FQGNSA. CDR3 region: CASSLAGLAGVSI.